The T cell receptor (beta chain) described here comes from a study of blood T cell repertoires in COVID-19. Profiled with immunoSEQ multiplex PCR; TCRdb holds only in-frame clones, not every one. The sample yields 270,000 or so clones, under 90% seen once. V lost 5 bases, J lost 1 base, and 8 bases lay in between. There are 13 residues in the CDR3. The chain couples TRBV12-3 or TRBV12-4 to TRBJ1-1, with D unresolved. This clonotype was sampled from a woman aged 40 to 50 who had recovered from COVID-19. What was sequenced was peripheral blood. The CDR3 nucleotides read TGTGCCAGCAGTGGGAGGGCGAACACTGAAGCTTTCTTT. Encoded protein: CASSGRANTEAFF.